The 3 T cell receptor beta chains listed next were all sequenced from one sample in a study of blood T cell repertoires in COVID-19. Sequenced by immunoSEQ multiplex PCR; TCRdb stores in-frame clones only, minus some. Altogether more than 150,000 clones are present, under 85% being singletons, with the ten largest covering roughly 17%. The specimen was peripheral blood. The source of these receptors is a man between 60 and 70 years old with active or convalescent COVID-19.

This chain joins TRBV6-2 or TRBV6-3 and TRBJ2-7; TRBD2 might be the D (6 bases). Per the germline V gene, CDR1 is MNHEY and CDR2 is SVGEGT. V lost 5 bases and J lost 7, with 12 bases in between. This CDR3 has 12 amino acids. The CDR3 loop reads CASSRSAGEQYF. In nucleotides, the CDR3 is TGTGCCAGCAGTCGATCGGCGGGGGAGCAGTACTTC.

As DNA, the CDR3 is TGCGCCAGCAGCTTGACAGCGGGAGTAGAGGAGCAGTACTTC. Its protein is CASSLTAGVEEQYF. The gene calls are TRBV5-1 and TRBJ2-7, with 8 bases identical to TRBD2. The J segment lost 7 bases and the V segment lost 1 base, leaving 7 bases of the junction unmatched. Looked up from germline, CDR1 is SGHRS and CDR2 is YFSETQ. The CDR3 loop spans 14 amino acids. The complete variable domain, with remaining parts taken from reference TRBV5-1 and TRBJ2-7, reads KAGVTQTPRYLIKTRGQQVTLSCSPISGHRSVSWYQQTPGQGLQFLFEYFSETQRNKGNFPGRFSGRQFSNSRSEMNVSTLELGDSALYLCASSLTAGVEEQYFGPGTRLTVT.

About this clone itself: The sample holds other DNA sequences that translate to the same CDR3. The J gene is TRBJ2-7, the V gene TRBV28; 7 bases match TRBD1. The CDR3 is 13 residues long. Germline trimming cut 6 bases from V and 2 bases from J; bases unmatched to any gene: 4. Germline V gives CDR1 MDHEN, CDR2 SYDVKM. CDR3 nucleotide sequence: TGTGCCAGCAGCCTGGGACAGACCTACGAGCAGTACTTC. Translating it yields CASSLGQTYEQYF. Full variable domain (rest looked up from reference TRBV28 and TRBJ2-7): DVKVTQSSRYLVKRTGEKVFLECVQDMDHENMFWYRQDPGLGLRLIYFSYDVKMKEKGDIPEGYSVSREKKERFSLILESASTNQTSMYLCASSLGQTYEQYFGPGTRLTVT.